The TCR beta chain described here comes from a study of blood T cell repertoires in COVID-19. Study at large: Samples representing acute and convalescent COVID-19 were sourced from the United States, Italy and Spain. T cells, B-cell-depleted T cells, or PBMCs provided the cDNA or gDNA that served as material.

Per the study methods: Reference gene primer amplification yielded estimated nucleated cell counts. The method was immunoSEQ multiplex PCR; TCRdb's version includes in-frame clones alone and lacks a portion of them. The V and J calls and clone size come from that table; D and trimming were worked out from the DNA. Of 250,000 or so clones in the sample, 84% were seen once. This CDR3 spans 15 amino acids. V lost 5 bases to trimming and J lost 0 bases; unmatched junction nucleotides: 7. Germline V CDR1 and CDR2: MNHEY, SVGAGI. The gene calls are TRBV6-5 and TRBJ2-7, with 7 nucleotides matching TRBD1. The sequencing input was peripheral blood. The TCR comes from a man in his fifties or sixties with acute or convalescent COVID-19. CDR3 sequence reads: CASSRTGTDSYEQYF. CDR3 nucleotides: TGTGCCAGCAGTCGTACCGGGACAGACTCCTACGAGCAGTACTTC.